The clone carrying this T cell receptor (beta chain) was counted only a few times. What it binds is not known. The data originate from a study of T cell repertoires in cytomegalovirus infection. Study-level background: Evidence of both CMV infection and a matching HLA type came from public TCR beta signatures. Findings and limits, study-wide: There were HLA-C-restricted CMV-specific TCR beta clonotypes dominating the ex vivo response.

MiXCR was run by TCRdb on the reads, yielding one entry per CDR3 protein. This table has under 350,000 distinct CDR3 sequences, approximately 9.5% appearing once. Per the germline V gene, CDR1 is MDHEN and CDR2 is SYDVKM. The V gene lost 5 bases and the J gene lost 5 bases, with 15 bases spanning the gap. This CDR3 contains 14 residues. The chain joins TRBV28 to TRBJ2-5; no clear D. The sequence came from a human donor in good health (CMV status not recorded). Some clones in this sample may be carry-over from other donors' samples. Sequencing was carried out using PBMCs. CDR3 nucleotide sequence: TGTGCCAGCAGTGCCGGGCATGGTGGGGAGACCCAGTACTTC. Translated: CASSAGHGGETQYF.